Shown below are 22 T cell receptor beta chains from a single sample sequenced in a study of blood T cell repertoires in COVID-19. Assay used: immunoSEQ multiplex PCR; TCRdb lists only in-frame clones, some missing. In the table there are some 140,000 clones, roughly 80% of which are singletons. Sequencing used peripheral blood. The receptors were gathered from a woman aged 80 or over with acute or convalescent COVID-19.

The rearrangement joins TRBV29-1 to TRBJ2-7, with 10 bases fitting TRBD2. V trimming: 4 bases; J trimming: 3 bases; junction bases outside the gene matches: 6. Germline assignment: CDR1 SQVTM and CDR2 ANQGSEA. The CDR3 has 14 amino acids. Written as DNA, the CDR3 is TGCAGCGTTGGCCTAGCGGGGGTATACTACGAGCAGTACTTC. Its protein is CSVGLAGVYYEQYF.

This rearrangement joins TRBV5-1 to TRBJ2-1, with TRBD1 identical over 9 bases. Looked up from germline, CDR1 is SGHRS and CDR2 is YFSETQ. The CDR3 contains 15 residues. V dropped 4 bases and J dropped 3; count of bases not matched to a gene: 5. The CDR3 DNA follows: TGCGCCAGCAGCCCGGACAGGGGTGGCTACAATGAGCAGTTCTTC. Translating it yields CASSPDRGGYNEQFF. The whole variable domain, filled in from reference TRBV5-1 and TRBJ2-1, reads KAGVTQTPRYLIKTRGQQVTLSCSPISGHRSVSWYQQTPGQGLQFLFEYFSETQRNKGNFPGRFSGRQFSNSRSEMNVSTLELGDSALYLCASSPDRGGYNEQFFGPGTRLTVL.

V is TRBV9 and J is TRBJ1-6; the D gene is possibly TRBD1 (6 bases). V shed 3 bases and J shed 8 bases, with 12 bases lying between them. This CDR3 has 14 amino acids. The germline V gene encodes CDR1 SGDLS and CDR2 YYNGEE. This chain's CDR3 is CASSGRTADSPLHF. The DNA for the CDR3 is TGTGCCAGCAGCGGCCGGACAGCAGATTCACCCCTCCACTTT. Complete variable domain (other parts from reference TRBV9 and TRBJ1-6): DSGVTQTPKHLITATGQRVTLRCSPRSGDLSVYWYQQSLDQGLQFLIQYYNGEERAKGNILERFSAQQFPDLHSELNLSSLELGDSALYFCASSGRTADSPLHFGNGTRLTVT.

With regard to this clone: This same CDR3 is encoded by further DNA sequences in the sample. V is TRBV2 and J is TRBJ1-2; no clear D gene. From germline, CDR1 is SNHLY and CDR2 FYNNEI. Deletions cut 2 bases from V and 5 bases from J, with 9 bases between. This CDR3 has 13 amino acids. CDR3 nucleotides: TGTGCCAGCAGTGAACCCGGTCCATATGGCTACACCTTC. Its translation: CASSEPGPYGYTF.

The chain joins TRBV13 to TRBJ1-1; the D gene is possibly TRBD1 (5 bases). The germline V and J ends were trimmed by 7 bases and 1 base, with 13 bases remaining between them. From germline, CDR1 is PRHDT and CDR2 FYEKMQ (reference sequence). This CDR3 is built from 14 residues. The CDR3 DNA sequence: TGTGCCAGCACCTCCTTCGGGGGGAACACTGAAGCTTTCTTT. As protein: CASTSFGGNTEAFF.

This clone was counted once. The chain recombines TRBV6-5 with TRBJ1-6; D is unresolved. Germline V gene lookup returns CDR1 MNHEY and CDR2 SVGAGI. V lost 0 bases, J lost 7 bases, and 7 bases lay in between. This CDR3 region has 14 residues. CDR3 in amino acids: CASSYSNLNSPLHF. The CDR3 region has the DNA TGTGCCAGCAGTTACTCGAATCTAAATTCACCCCTCCACTTT.

This clone was counted once. The rearrangement uses TRBV7-2 and TRBJ1-2; D unclear. The CDR3 sequence is 15 residues long. V lost 0 bases and J lost 1, with 9 bases in between. Looked up from germline, CDR1 is SGHTA and CDR2 is FQGNSA. The CDR3 region is CASSLAAGINYGYTF. In DNA, the CDR3 is TGTGCCAGCAGCTTAGCGGCAGGAATTAACTATGGCTACACCTTC.

The chain recombines TRBV29-1 with TRBJ1-2; D gene ambiguous. Trimming left V 3 bases short and J 2 bases short, with 7 bases between. CDR3 length: 12 residues. Germline V gene sequence: CDR1 SQVTM, CDR2 ANQGSEA. The CDR3 protein is CSVDSTNYGYTF. In nucleotides, the CDR3 is TGCAGCGTTGACAGTACCAACTATGGCTACACCTTC.

V usage is TRBV18 and J usage is TRBJ2-7, with TRBD1 matching over 8 bases. This CDR3 is built from 15 residues. Germline-derived CDR1 and CDR2 are KGHSH and LQKENI. J was trimmed by 0 bases and V by 6 bases; bases with no gene match: 7. The CDR3 DNA is TGTGCCAGCTCGCAGGGGGCAGGCAGCTCCTACGAGCAGTACTTC. This translates into CASSQGAGSSYEQYF. The whole variable domain, remainder taken from reference TRBV18 and TRBJ2-7, is NAGVMQNPRHLVRRRGQEARLRCSPMKGHSHVYWYRQLPEEGLKFMVYLQKENIIDESGMPKERFSAEFPKEGPSILRIQQVVRGDSAAYFCASSQGAGSSYEQYFGPGTRLTVT.

The table lists this clone with a few counts. The genes are TRBV6-5 and TRBJ1-1; 8 bases are a match to TRBD1. CDR1 and CDR2 (germline): MNHEY, SVGAGI. The CDR3 spans 14 residues. V lost 7 bases and J lost 3; bases outside the gene matches: 7. DNA for the CDR3: TGTGCCAGCACCCAGGACAGGGCGGACACTGAAGCTTTCTTT. Amino acid sequence: CASTQDRADTEAFF.

V usage is TRBV14 and J usage is TRBJ2-2, with 7 bases lining up with TRBD1. Trimming removed 6 bases from V and 2 bases from J; junction bases left unmatched: 3. There are 14 residues in the CDR3. Germline loops: CDR1 SGHDN, CDR2 FVKESK. The CDR3: CASSRQGNTGELFF. The CDR3 DNA sequence: TGTGCCAGCAGTAGACAGGGTAACACCGGGGAGCTGTTTTTT.

This clone came up once. This sequence joins TRBV29-1 and TRBJ1-2; no firm D call. The V and J ends lost 3 bases and 2 bases respectively, with 13 bases between them. The V gene's germline CDR1 is SQVTM and CDR2 ANQGSEA. CDR3 size: 14 residues. The CDR3 region is CSVEAPSSNYGYTF. DNA of the CDR3: TGCAGCGTTGAGGCACCTTCTTCGAACTATGGCTACACCTTC. Together with reference TRBV29-1 and TRBJ1-2, the CDR3 gives the full variable domain: SAVISQKPSRDICQRGTSLTIQCQVDSQVTMMFWYRQQPGQSLTLIATANQGSEATYESGFVIDKFPISRPNLTFSTLTVSNMSPEDSSIYLCSVEAPSSNYGYTFGSGTRLTVV.

Written as DNA, the CDR3 is TGTGCCAGCAGCCCGCTATTCGGCGAGGGAGGTTTTGATGGCTACACCTTC. This encodes CASSPLFGEGGFDGYTF. The rearrangement links TRBV14 to TRBJ1-2; D ambiguous. Trimming stripped 4 bases from V and 6 bases from J, with 24 bases between. CDR1 and CDR2 from the germline V gene are SGHDN and FVKESK. The CDR3 runs 17 residues.

Note on this clone: This specimen includes other DNA sequences encoding the same CDR3. J is TRBJ1-1 and V is TRBV18; the D gene is possibly TRBD1 (6 bases). V lost 3 bases, J lost 2 bases, and 16 bases lay in between. The CDR3 is made up of 16 amino acids. The V gene's germline CDR1 is KGHSH and CDR2 LQKENI. The DNA of the CDR3 is TGTGCCAGCTCACCGGGGCCCCCGGGGGGCAACACTGAAGCTTTCTTT. Encoded protein: CASSPGPPGGNTEAFF.

The genes are TRBV5-4 and TRBJ2-1, with 11 bases that match TRBD2. V dropped 5 bases and J dropped 7; count of bases not matched to a gene: 8. Looked up from germline, CDR1 is SGHNT and CDR2 is YYREEE (reference sequence). The CDR3 covers 15 residues. The CDR3, as DNA: TGTGCCAGCAGTAAGACTAGCGGGGAACGGAATGAGCAGTTCTTC. Encoded protein: CASSKTSGERNEQFF.

This chain joins TRBV6-5 and TRBJ1-2; D remains unclear. The germline gives CDR1 MNHEY, CDR2 SVGAGI. V gave up 6 bases and J gave up 1 base, with 12 bases separating them. CDR3 length equals 14 residues. CDR3 sequence reads: CASRTTQYNYGYTF. The CDR3 DNA reads as TGTGCCAGCAGAACGACACAGTATAACTATGGCTACACCTTC.

This sequence joins TRBV3-1 (or the pseudogene TRBV3-2) and TRBJ1-5; the D gene is possibly TRBD1 (6 bases). Germline CDR1 reads LGHDT; CDR2 reads YNNKEL (reference sequence). V was trimmed by 1 base and J by 0 bases, leaving 10 bases between them. CDR3 length: 16 amino acids. The CDR3 DNA is TGTGCCAGCAGCCAAGCGCAGGGGTATAGCAATCAGCCCCAGCATTTT. Translating it yields CASSQAQGYSNQPQHF.

The chain employs TRBV29-1 and TRBJ1-5; 8 positions match TRBD1. The CDR3 is made up of 14 amino acids. J gave up 0 bases and V 4 bases, and 2 bases lay outside the gene matches. CDR1 and CDR2 (germline): SQVTM, ANQGSEA. The CDR3 sequence: CSVGTGYSNQPQHF. The CDR3 nucleotides are TGCAGCGTTGGGACAGGGTATAGCAATCAGCCCCAGCATTTT.

This chain joins TRBV7-9 and TRBJ2-5, with TRBD2 matching 15 bases. J was trimmed by 12 bases and V by 5 bases; bases with no gene match: 7. This CDR3 has 14 amino acids. From germline, CDR1 is SEHNR and CDR2 FQNEAQ (reference sequence). CDR3 sequence reads: CASSLGLAGGQEYF. In DNA form, the CDR3 reads TGTGCCAGCAGCCTGGGACTAGCGGGGGGCCAGGAGTACTTC.

This sequence joins TRBV3-1 (or the pseudogene TRBV3-2) and TRBJ2-3; 8 nucleotides agree with TRBD2. The J segment lost 3 bases and the V segment lost 3 bases, leaving 2 bases of the junction unmatched. The germline V gene has CDR1 LGHDT and CDR2 YNNKEL (reference sequence). The CDR3 loop spans 14 amino acids. CDR3 nucleotide sequence: TGTGCCAGCAGCCATGGGACTAGAACAGATACGCAGTATTTT. As protein: CASSHGTRTDTQYF.

The J gene is TRBJ1-5, the V gene TRBV19; 7 nucleotides line up with TRBD1. With 1 base clipped from V and 7 bases from J, the junction kept 4 bases outside the gene matches. Germline V gives CDR1 LNHDA, CDR2 SQIVND (reference sequence). The CDR3 loop spans 14 amino acids. The CDR3 DNA follows: TGTGCCAGTAGTATAGGGCCAGGGGGACAGCCCCAGCATTTT. Residues: CASSIGPGGQPQHF.

The chain recombines TRBV7-9 with TRBJ1-4, with D maybe TRBD1 (6 bases). Germline lookup yields CDR1 SEHNR and CDR2 FQNEAQ (reference sequence). The CDR3 contains 17 residues. V was clipped by 3 bases and J by 1 base, with 15 bases between them. The CDR3 region is CASSFLKGERTNEKLFF. The CDR3 DNA is TGTGCCAGCAGCTTCCTTAAGGGGGAGCGAACTAATGAAAAACTGTTTTTT.